This T cell receptor (beta chain) is from a study of blood T cell repertoires in COVID-19. Whole-study context: Samples of COVID-19 (acute and convalescent) were obtained from the United States, Italy and Spain.

TCRdb's table, derived via immunoSEQ multiplex PCR, lists solely in-frame clones and lacks some. Counted here are fewer than 250,000 clones, approximately 88% occurring once; the ten biggest clones make up about 3.5%. CDR1 and CDR2 from the germline V gene are SGHAT and FQNNGV. The CDR3 sequence is 15 residues long. V dropped 2 bases and J dropped 7 bases, with 18 bases sitting between them. The cohort comprised adults aged 18 to 89 years residing in about two dozen US areas. The origin of this receptor is a woman younger than 45 who had been exposed to COVID-19. The sample comprised PBMCs or T cells enriched from blood (not recorded which). The V gene is TRBV11-2, the J gene TRBJ2-7; D perhaps matches TRBD2 (7 bases). CDR3 DNA: TGTGCCAGCAGCTTACGTTCTAGCGGAGGGGGGGAGCAGTACTTC. The encoded protein is CASSLRSSGGGEQYF.